Included here is one T cell receptor (beta chain) sequence, with context. Authors' methods: Researchers report that nucleated cell counts were estimated from reference gene primer amplification. TCRdb's table, derived via immunoSEQ multiplex PCR, lists solely in-frame clones and lacks some. V, J and clone size derive from that table, while D and trimming were established from the DNA sequence. The data contain roughly 170,000 clones, under 85% of them singletons. This record belongs to a study of blood T cell repertoires in COVID-19. From germline, CDR1 is SGHVS and CDR2 FQNEAQ. This CDR3 is built from 12 residues. The V end was cut by 2 bases, the J end by 11 bases, with 12 bases between.

The origin of this receptor is a man in his 60s who had recovered from COVID-19. The sequencing input was peripheral blood. The chain employs TRBV7-8 and TRBJ1-1; D perhaps matches TRBD1 (5 bases). CDR3: CASSLSVRAAFF. CDR3 in DNA: TGTGCCAGCAGCTTATCGGTCAGGGCGGCTTTCTTT.